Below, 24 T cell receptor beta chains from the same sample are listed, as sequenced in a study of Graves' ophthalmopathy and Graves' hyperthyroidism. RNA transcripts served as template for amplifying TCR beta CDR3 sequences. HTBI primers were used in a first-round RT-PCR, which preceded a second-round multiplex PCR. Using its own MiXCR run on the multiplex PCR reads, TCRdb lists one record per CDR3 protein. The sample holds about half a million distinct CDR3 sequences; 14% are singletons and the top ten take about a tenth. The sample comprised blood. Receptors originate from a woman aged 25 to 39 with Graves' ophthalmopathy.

CDR3 DNA sequence: TGTGCCAGTAGTACACCCGGGGGGGGCGCTGAAAACATTCAGTACTTC. Amino acids: CASSTPGGGAENIQYF. The rearrangement joins TRBV19 to TRBJ2-4; 8 positions match TRBD2. Germline loops: CDR1 LNHDA, CDR2 SQIVND (reference sequence). V lost 4 bases and J lost 5; bases outside the gene matches: 10. The CDR3 sequence is 16 residues long.

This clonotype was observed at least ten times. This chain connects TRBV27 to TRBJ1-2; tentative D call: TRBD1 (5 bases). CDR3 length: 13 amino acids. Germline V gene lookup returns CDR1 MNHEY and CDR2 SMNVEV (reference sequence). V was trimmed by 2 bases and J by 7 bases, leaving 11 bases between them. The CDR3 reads CASSLTRDLGYTF. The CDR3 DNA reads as TGTGCCAGCAGTTTAACCAGGGACCTTGGCTACACCTTC.

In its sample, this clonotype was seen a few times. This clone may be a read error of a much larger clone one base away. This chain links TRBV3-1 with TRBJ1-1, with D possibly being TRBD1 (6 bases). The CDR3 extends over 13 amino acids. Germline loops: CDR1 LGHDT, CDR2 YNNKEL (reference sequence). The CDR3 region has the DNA TGTGCCAGCAGCACAGGGATGAACACTGAAGCTTGCTTT. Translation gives CASSTGMNTEACF.

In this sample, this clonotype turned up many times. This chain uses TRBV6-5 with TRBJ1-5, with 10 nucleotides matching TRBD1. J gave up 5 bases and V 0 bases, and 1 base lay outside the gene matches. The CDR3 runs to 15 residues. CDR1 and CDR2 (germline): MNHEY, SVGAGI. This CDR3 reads CASSYSGTGDQPQHF. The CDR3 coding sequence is TGTGCCAGCAGTTACTCCGGGACAGGGGATCAGCCCCAGCATTTT.

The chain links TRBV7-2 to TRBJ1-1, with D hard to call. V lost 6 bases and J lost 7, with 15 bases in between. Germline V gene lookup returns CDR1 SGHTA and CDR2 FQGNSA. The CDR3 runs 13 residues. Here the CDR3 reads CASRPQQHSEAFF. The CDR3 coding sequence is TGTGCCAGCAGGCCACAACAACACAGTGAAGCTTTCTTT.

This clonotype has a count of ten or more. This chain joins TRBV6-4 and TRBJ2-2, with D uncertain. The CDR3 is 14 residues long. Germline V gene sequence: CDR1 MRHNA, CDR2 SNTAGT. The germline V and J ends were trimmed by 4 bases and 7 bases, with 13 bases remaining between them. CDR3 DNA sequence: TGTGCCAGCAGTGTAAGCCCGGGTAACGGGGAGCTGTTTTTT. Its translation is CASSVSPGNGELFF.

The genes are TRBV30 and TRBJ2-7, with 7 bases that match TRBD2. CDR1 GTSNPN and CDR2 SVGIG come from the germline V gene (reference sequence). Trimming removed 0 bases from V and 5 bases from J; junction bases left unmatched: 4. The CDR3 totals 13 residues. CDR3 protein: CAWSVRGGDEQYF. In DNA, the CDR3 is TGTGCCTGGAGTGTACGGGGAGGGGACGAGCAGTACTTC.

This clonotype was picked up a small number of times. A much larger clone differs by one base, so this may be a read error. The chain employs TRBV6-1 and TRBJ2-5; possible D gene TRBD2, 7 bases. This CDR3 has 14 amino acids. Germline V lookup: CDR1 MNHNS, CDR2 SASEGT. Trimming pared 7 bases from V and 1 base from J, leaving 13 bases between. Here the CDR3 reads CASIPGGLQETQYF. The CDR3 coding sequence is TGTGCCAGCATCCCCGGGGGGCTCCAAGAGACCCAGTACTTC.

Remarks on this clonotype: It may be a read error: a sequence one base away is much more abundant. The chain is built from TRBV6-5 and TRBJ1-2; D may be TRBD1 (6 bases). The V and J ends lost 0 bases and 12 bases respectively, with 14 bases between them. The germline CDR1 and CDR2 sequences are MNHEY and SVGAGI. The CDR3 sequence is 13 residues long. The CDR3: CASSYSTGGGHTF. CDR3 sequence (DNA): TGTGCCAGCAGTTACTCGACGGGGGGGGGCCACACCTTC.

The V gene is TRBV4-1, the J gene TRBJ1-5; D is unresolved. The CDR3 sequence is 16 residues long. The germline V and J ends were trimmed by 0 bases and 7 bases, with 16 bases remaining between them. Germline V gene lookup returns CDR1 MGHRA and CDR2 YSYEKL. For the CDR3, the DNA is TGCGCCAGCAGCCAAGAGTCACCCAACCAAGGGCAGCCCCAGCATTTT. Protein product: CASSQESPNQGQPQHF.

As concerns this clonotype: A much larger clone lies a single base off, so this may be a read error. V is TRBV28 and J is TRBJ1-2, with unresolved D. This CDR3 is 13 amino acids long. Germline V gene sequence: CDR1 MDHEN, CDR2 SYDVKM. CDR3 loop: CASRFPKDYGFTF. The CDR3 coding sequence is TGTGCCAGCAGATTCCCTAAAGACTATGGCTTCACCTTC.

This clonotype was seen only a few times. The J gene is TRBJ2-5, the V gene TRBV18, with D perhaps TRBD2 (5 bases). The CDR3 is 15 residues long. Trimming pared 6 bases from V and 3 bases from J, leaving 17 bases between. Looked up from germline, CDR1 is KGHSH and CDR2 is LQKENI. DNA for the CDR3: TGTGCCAGCTCCCCCAGGTCCGGTAGCGAAGAGACCCAGTACTTC. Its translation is CASSPRSGSEETQYF.

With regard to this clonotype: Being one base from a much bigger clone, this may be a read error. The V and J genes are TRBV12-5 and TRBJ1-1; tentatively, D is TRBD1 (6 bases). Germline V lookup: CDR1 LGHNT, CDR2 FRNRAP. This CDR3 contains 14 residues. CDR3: CASGSEGGGTEACF. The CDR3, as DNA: TGTGCTAGTGGTTCCGAAGGAGGGGGGACTGAAGCTTGCTTT.

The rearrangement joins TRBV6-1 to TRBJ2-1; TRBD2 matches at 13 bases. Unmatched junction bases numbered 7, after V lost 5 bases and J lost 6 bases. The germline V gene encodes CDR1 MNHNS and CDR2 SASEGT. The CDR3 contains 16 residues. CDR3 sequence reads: CASSQWGLAGINEQFF. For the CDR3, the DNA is TGTGCCAGCAGTCAGTGGGGACTAGCGGGAATCAATGAGCAGTTCTTC.

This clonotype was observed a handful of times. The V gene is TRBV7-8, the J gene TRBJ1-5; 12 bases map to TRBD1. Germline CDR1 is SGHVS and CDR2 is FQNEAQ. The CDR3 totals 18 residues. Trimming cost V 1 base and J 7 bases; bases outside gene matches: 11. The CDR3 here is CASSLVQGTGGRWQPQHF. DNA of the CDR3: TGTGCCAGCAGCTTAGTTCAGGGGACAGGGGGCAGATGGCAGCCCCAGCATTTT.

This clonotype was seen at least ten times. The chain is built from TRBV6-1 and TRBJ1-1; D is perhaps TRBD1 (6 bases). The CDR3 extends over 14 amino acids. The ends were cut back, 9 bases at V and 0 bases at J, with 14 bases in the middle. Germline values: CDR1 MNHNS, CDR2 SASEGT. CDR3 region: CASSDGGLNTEAFF. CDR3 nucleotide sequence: TGTGCCAGTTCGGACGGGGGCTTGAACACTGAAGCTTTCTTT.

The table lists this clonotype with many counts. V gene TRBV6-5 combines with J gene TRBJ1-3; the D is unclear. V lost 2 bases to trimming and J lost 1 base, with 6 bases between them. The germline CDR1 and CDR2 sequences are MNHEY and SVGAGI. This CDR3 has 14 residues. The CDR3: CASSYGLSGNTIYF. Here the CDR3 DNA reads TGTGCCAGCAGTTACGGACTTTCTGGAAACACCATATATTTT.

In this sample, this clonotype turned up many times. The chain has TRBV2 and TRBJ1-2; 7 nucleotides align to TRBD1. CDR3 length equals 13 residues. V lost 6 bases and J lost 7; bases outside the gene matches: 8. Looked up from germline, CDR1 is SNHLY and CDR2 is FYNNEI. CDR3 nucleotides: TGTGCCAGCAGACAAACTACAGGGGTTGGCTACACCTTC. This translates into CASRQTTGVGYTF.

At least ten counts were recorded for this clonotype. Here the CDR3 reads CASGGIKGGMNTGELFF. The CDR3 DNA sequence: TGTGCTAGTGGTGGGATAAAGGGGGGTATGAACACCGGGGAGCTGTTTTTT. The gene calls are TRBV12-5 and TRBJ2-2; D may correspond to TRBD1 or TRBD2 (6 bases each). The CDR3 extends over 17 amino acids. Germline V lookup: CDR1 LGHNT, CDR2 FRNRAP. Trimming cost V 5 bases and J 1 base, with 17 bases left between them.

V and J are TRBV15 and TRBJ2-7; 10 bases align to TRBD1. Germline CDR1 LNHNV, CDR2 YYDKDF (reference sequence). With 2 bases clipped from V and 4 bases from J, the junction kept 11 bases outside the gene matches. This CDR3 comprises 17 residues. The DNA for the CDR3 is TGTGCCACCAGCAGACCTAGGGACAGGGACAGGGGTTACGAGCAGTACTTC. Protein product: CATSRPRDRDRGYEQYF. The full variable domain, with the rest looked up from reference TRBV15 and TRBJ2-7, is DAMVIQNPRYQVTQFGKPVTLSCSQTLNHNVMYWYQQKSSQAPKLLFHYYDKDFNNEADTPDNFQSRRPNTSFCFLDIRSPGLGDTAMYLCATSRPRDRDRGYEQYFGPGTRLTVT.

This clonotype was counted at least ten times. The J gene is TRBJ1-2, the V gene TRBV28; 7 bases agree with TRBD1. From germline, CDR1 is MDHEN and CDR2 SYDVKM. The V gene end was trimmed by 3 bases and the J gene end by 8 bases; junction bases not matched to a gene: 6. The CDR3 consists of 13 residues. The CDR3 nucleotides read TGTGCCAGCAGTTTTCGAGGGGGCGACGGCTACACCTTC. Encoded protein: CASSFRGGDGYTF.

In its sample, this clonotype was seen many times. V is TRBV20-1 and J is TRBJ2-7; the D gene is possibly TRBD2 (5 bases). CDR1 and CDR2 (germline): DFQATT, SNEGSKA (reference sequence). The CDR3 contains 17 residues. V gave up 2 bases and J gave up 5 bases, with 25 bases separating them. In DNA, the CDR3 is TGCAGTGCTAGACCCTGGAGGCGTGAAGTTCGGACCCACGAGCAGTACTTC. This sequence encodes CSARPWRREVRTHEQYF.

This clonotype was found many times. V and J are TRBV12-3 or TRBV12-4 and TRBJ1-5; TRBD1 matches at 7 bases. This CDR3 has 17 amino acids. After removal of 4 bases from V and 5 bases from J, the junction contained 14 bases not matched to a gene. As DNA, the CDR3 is TGTGCCAGCAGTTCCAGCGGCGGGGGGACAGAGTATCAGCCCCAGCATTTT. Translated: CASSSSGGGTEYQPQHF.

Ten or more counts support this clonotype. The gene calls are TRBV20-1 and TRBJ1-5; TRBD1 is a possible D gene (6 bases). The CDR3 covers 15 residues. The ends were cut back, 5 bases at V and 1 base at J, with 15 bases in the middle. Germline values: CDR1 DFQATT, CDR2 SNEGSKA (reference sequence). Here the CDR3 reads CSAGQGGLSNQPQHF. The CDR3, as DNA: TGCAGTGCTGGGCAAGGGGGTCTCAGCAATCAGCCCCAGCATTTT.